A single sample gave rise to the 15 T cell receptor beta chains below, sequenced in a study of blood T cell repertoires in COVID-19. Profiled with immunoSEQ multiplex PCR; TCRdb holds only in-frame clones, not every one. The sample has hundreds of thousands of clones, 86% seen once. Sequencing input: PBMCs or T cells enriched from blood (not recorded which). Source of these receptors: a man aged 40-50 years who had recovered from COVID-19.

The chain recombines TRBV7-2 with TRBJ2-2; 7 bases fit TRBD2. The CDR3 has 16 amino acids. V lost 2 bases to trimming and J lost 5 bases; unmatched junction nucleotides: 8. Per germline, CDR1 SGHTA and CDR2 FQGNSA. The CDR3 nucleotides read TGTGCCAGCAGCTTACCGGGGGGAGAGGAGACCGGGGAGCTGTTTTTT. Its translation: CASSLPGGEETGELFF.

The chain combines TRBV11-2 with TRBJ1-1; D is ambiguous. The V gene lost 5 bases and the J gene lost 3 bases, with 16 bases spanning the gap. From germline, CDR1 is SGHAT and CDR2 FQNNGV. CDR3 size: 15 residues. The CDR3: CASSAGRVIDTEAFF. The CDR3 DNA sequence: TGTGCCAGCAGCGCCGGGAGGGTGATAGACACTGAAGCTTTCTTT.

The CDR3 spells CASGNGQGFSEAFF. The CDR3 nucleotides read TGTGCCAGCGGTAATGGACAGGGGTTTTCTGAAGCTTTCTTT. The chain couples TRBV2 to TRBJ1-1, with 9 bases fitting TRBD1. Per germline, CDR1 SNHLY and CDR2 FYNNEI. There are 14 residues in the CDR3. Trimming cost V 8 bases and J 6 bases; bases outside gene matches: 10.

The chain links TRBV18 to TRBJ1-2; no reliable D call. Trimming took off 6 bases at V and 8 bases at J, with 19 bases between the two ends. This CDR3 spans 14 amino acids. CDR1 KGHSH and CDR2 LQKENI come from the germline V gene. The CDR3 protein is CASSTRSYSQGYTF. The CDR3 bases are TGTGCCAGCTCGACCAGGTCCTACAGTCAAGGCTACACCTTC.

V and J are TRBV6-6 and TRBJ2-5; D uncertain. CDR3 size: 12 residues. The ends were cut back, 5 bases at V and 2 bases at J, with 6 bases in the middle. From germline, CDR1 is MNHNY and CDR2 SVGAGI (reference sequence). In nucleotides, the CDR3 is TGTGCCAGCAGTCGACCGCAAGAGACCCAGTACTTC. Residues: CASSRPQETQYF.

V usage is TRBV4-2 and J usage is TRBJ2-3; a possible D gene is TRBD2 (7 bases). The CDR3 is made up of 16 amino acids. V lost 0 bases to trimming and J lost 10 bases, with 20 bases between them. The germline gives CDR1 LGHNA, CDR2 YNFKEQ. In DNA, the CDR3 is TGTGCCAGCAGCCAAGAGGAGGAGGGGGGGCCCTGGGCGCAGTATTTT. It encodes CASSQEEEGGPWAQYF.

Regarding this clone: Other DNA sequences in this sample translate to the same CDR3. The rearrangement joins TRBV5-1 to TRBJ1-2, with D possibly TRBD1 on 5 matching bases. Germline CDR1 SGHRS, CDR2 YFSETQ. V lost 5 bases and J 2 bases, leaving 10 bases between the germline ends. This CDR3 spans 13 amino acids. The CDR3 sequence is CASSLDTNYGYTF. For the CDR3, the DNA is TGCGCCAGCAGTCTGGACACAAACTATGGCTACACCTTC.

The chain has TRBV6-5 and TRBJ2-7, with D tentatively TRBD1 (7 bases). This CDR3 has 12 residues. The germline V and J ends were trimmed by 8 bases and 7 bases, with 15 bases remaining between them. CDR1 MNHEY and CDR2 SVGAGI come from the germline V gene. CDR3 in DNA: TGTGCCAGCGGGAAGGGGGCGGGGGAGCAGTACTTC. Amino acid sequence: CASGKGAGEQYF.

The CDR3 sequence: CASSLRVLRTEAFF. Written as DNA, the CDR3 is TGTGCCAGCAGCTTGCGGGTCCTGAGGACTGAAGCTTTCTTT. V gene TRBV5-6 combines with J gene TRBJ1-1; the D is unclear. Per germline, CDR1 SGHDT and CDR2 YYEEEE. Trimming left V 1 base short and J 5 bases short, with 12 bases between. The CDR3 spans 14 residues.

The genes are TRBV27 and TRBJ2-7, with D perhaps TRBD1 (5 bases). V was pared by 7 bases and J by 0 bases, with 13 bases between. CDR1 and CDR2 (germline): MNHEY, SMNVEV (reference sequence). This CDR3 has 14 amino acids. CDR3 amino acids: CASTRAGSSYEQYF. The CDR3 bases are TGTGCCAGCACCCGTGCAGGGTCCTCCTACGAGCAGTACTTC.

This clone was observed a single time. The rearrangement links TRBV4-3 to TRBJ1-2; D might be TRBD1 (5 bases). The germline CDR1 and CDR2 sequences are LGHNA and YSLEER. CDR3 length equals 15 residues. V was shortened by 0 bases and J by 5 bases, with 13 bases between the two germline ends. Here the CDR3 DNA reads TGCGCCAGCAGCCAAGATTGGGCGGGGGGGTATGGCTACACCTTC. Encoded protein: CASSQDWAGGYGYTF.

The chain is built from TRBV10-3 and TRBJ1-5, with 10 positions matching TRBD1. Germline CDR1 ENHRY, CDR2 SYGVKD. This CDR3 contains 14 residues. Trimming removed 8 bases from V and 5 bases from J; junction bases left unmatched: 6. The CDR3 coding sequence is TGTGCCATCCAAGGGACAGGGGTAGATCAGCCCCAGCATTTT. Residues: CAIQGTGVDQPQHF.

J is TRBJ1-1 and V is TRBV5-4; tentatively, D is TRBD1 (6 bases). The CDR3 is 15 amino acids. Germline V gives CDR1 SGHNT, CDR2 YYREEE (reference sequence). The V end was cut by 4 bases, the J end by 11 bases, with 24 bases between. DNA for the CDR3: TGTGCCAGCAGCGCCACAGGGTCCCCTTCGGGTGGGGCTTTCTTT. Amino acid sequence: CASSATGSPSGGAFF. Looking up the rest from reference TRBV5-4 and TRBJ1-1 gives the full variable domain: ETGVTQSPTHLIKTRGQQVTLRCSSQSGHNTVSWYQQALGQGPQFIFQYYREEENGRGNFPPRFSGLQFPNYSSELNVNALELDDSALYLCASSATGSPSGGAFFGQGTRLTVV.

This chain connects TRBV29-1 to TRBJ2-1; tentative D call: TRBD2 (6 bases). Trimming left V 4 bases short and J 0 bases short, with 7 bases between. The CDR3 length is 13 residues. CDR1 is SQVTM and CDR2 is ANQGSEA in the germline V gene. The chain's CDR3 is CSVAGGSYNEQFF. CDR3 in DNA: TGCAGCGTTGCCGGGGGCTCCTACAATGAGCAGTTCTTC.

The V gene is TRBV6-6, the J gene TRBJ2-7; TRBD1 matches 8 bases. This CDR3 comprises 13 residues. After removal of 5 bases from V and 7 bases from J, the junction contained 7 bases not matched to a gene. Germline CDR1 is MNHNY and CDR2 is SVGAGI (reference sequence). The CDR3 loop reads CASSIQGASEQYF. In DNA form, the CDR3 reads TGTGCCAGCAGTATCCAGGGGGCTAGTGAGCAGTACTTC.